The T cell receptor (beta chain) described here comes from a study of blood T cell repertoires in COVID-19. Study-wide context: Specimens from acute and convalescent COVID-19 originated in the United States, Italy and Spain. From T cells, B-cell-depleted T cells, or PBMCs came the material, which was cDNA or gDNA.

Per the original methods: Reference gene primer amplification gave nucleated cell count estimates. Profiled with immunoSEQ multiplex PCR; TCRdb holds only in-frame clones, not every one. That table gives V, J and clone size, and the DNA gave D and trimming. This table has 50,000 or so clones, about 88% appearing once. This CDR3 contains 15 residues. CDR1 is SEHNR, CDR2 FQNEAQ, per germline (reference sequence). V lost 5 bases to trimming and J lost 2 bases, with 13 bases between them. The clonotype comes from a human donor in a cohort sampled during active COVID-19. The V and J genes are TRBV7-9 and TRBJ1-5; D is perhaps TRBD1 (6 bases). Sequencing used peripheral blood. The CDR3 DNA follows: TGTGCCAGCAGCCCTACAGGGATAGGCAATCAGCCCCAGCATTTT. Its translation is CASSPTGIGNQPQHF.